These 31 T cell receptor beta chains originate from one sample sequenced in a study of shared clonotypes between healthy human individuals. TCRdb keeps only in-frame clones here, not all; method: immunoSEQ multiplex PCR. The sample has about 2.1 million clones; over 85% are singletons. Terminally differentiated effector memory CD45RA+ cells were excluded from the naive CD8 cells, which were CD45RO-negative and positively selected for CCR7. Material for sequencing was naive CD8+ T cells from PBMCs. The receptors come from a man aged 18 to 35 in good health. Some clones in this sample may be carry-over from other donors' samples.

The chain is built from TRBV27 and TRBJ2-7; D is uncertain. V was pared by 8 bases and J by 3 bases, with 8 bases between. Germline-derived CDR1 and CDR2 are MNHEY and SMNVEV (reference sequence). There are 11 residues in the CDR3. The CDR3: CASGPYYEQYF. DNA for the CDR3: TGTGCCAGCGGACCTTACTACGAGCAGTACTTC.

The genes are TRBV27 and TRBJ2-2; no definite D call. The CDR3 consists of 16 residues. Trimming cost V 4 bases and J 1 base, with 13 bases left between them. Germline CDR1 reads MNHEY; CDR2 reads SMNVEV (reference sequence). CDR3 protein: CASSSLLYLNTGELFF. CDR3 nucleotide sequence: TGTGCCAGCAGTTCCCTCCTTTACCTGAACACCGGGGAGCTGTTTTTT.

The chain combines TRBV7-9 with TRBJ2-3; D is uncertain. The V end lost 2 bases, the J end lost 3 bases, and 9 bases lay between the germline ends. The CDR3 totals 14 residues. CDR1 and CDR2 (germline): SEHNR, FQNEAQ (reference sequence). For the CDR3, the DNA is TGTGCCAGCAGCTTAAGGAGATTTACAGATACGCAGTATTTT. It specifies CASSLRRFTDTQYF. Based on the CDR3 plus reference TRBV7-9 and TRBJ2-3, the full variable domain is DTGVSQNPRHKITKRGQNVTFRCDPISEHNRLYWYRQTLGQGPEFLTYFQNEAQLEKSRLLSDRFSAERPKGSFSTLEIQRTEQGDSAMYLCASSLRRFTDTQYFGPGTRLTVL.

This rearrangement joins TRBV2 to TRBJ2-1; D not certain. Trimming left V 1 base short and J 8 bases short, with 12 bases between. The length of the CDR3 is 14 residues. CDR1 SNHLY and CDR2 FYNNEI come from the germline V gene. CDR3 DNA sequence: TGTGCCAGCAGTGAAGTTATGAGATCCGATGAGCAGTTCTTC. This codes for CASSEVMRSDEQFF.

V usage is TRBV7-9 and J usage is TRBJ2-3; 12 nucleotides match TRBD2. The germline gives CDR1 SEHNR, CDR2 FQNEAQ (reference sequence). Trimming at V came to 5 bases and at J to 4 bases, leaving 7 bases not matched to a gene. This CDR3 has 16 amino acids. The CDR3 DNA reads TGTGCCAGCAGCCGGACTAGCGGGACGTCCCCAGATACGCAGTATTTT. It is translated as CASSRTSGTSPDTQYF. Looking up the rest from reference TRBV7-9 and TRBJ2-3 gives the full variable domain: DTGVSQNPRHKITKRGQNVTFRCDPISEHNRLYWYRQTLGQGPEFLTYFQNEAQLEKSRLLSDRFSAERPKGSFSTLEIQRTEQGDSAMYLCASSRTSGTSPDTQYFGPGTRLTVL.

The V gene is TRBV19, the J gene TRBJ2-7; perhaps TRBD1 as D (6 bases). Trimming left V 3 bases short and J 3 bases short, with 12 bases between. Germline V lookup: CDR1 LNHDA, CDR2 SQIVND (reference sequence). The CDR3 contains 14 residues. The CDR3 reads CASSIAGGVYEQYF. The CDR3 nucleotides are TGTGCCAGTAGTATCGCTGGGGGCGTCTACGAGCAGTACTTC.

This clone was recorded once. The J gene is TRBJ2-3, the V gene TRBV11-2; TRBD1 aligns across 7 bases. Trimming removed 2 bases from V and 2 bases from J; junction bases left unmatched: 7. CDR1 is SGHAT, CDR2 FQNNGV, per germline. This CDR3 comprises 16 residues. The CDR3 here is CASSLRTGALTDTQYF. CDR3 bases: TGTGCCAGCAGCTTAAGAACAGGGGCCCTCACAGATACGCAGTATTTT.

The J gene is TRBJ1-6, the V gene TRBV5-1; D is uncertain. Trimming shortened V by 5 bases and J by 6 bases, and 12 bases separated the two germline ends. Germline CDR1 SGHRS, CDR2 YFSETQ. This CDR3 has 14 residues. Here the CDR3 DNA reads TGCGCCAGCAGGTCCGCTAGGGCTAATTCACCCCTCCACTTT. It encodes CASRSARANSPLHF.

The chain combines TRBV6-1 with TRBJ2-1; the match to TRBD1 covers 7 bases. The germline gives CDR1 MNHNS, CDR2 SASEGT. V gave up 2 bases and J gave up 11 bases; unmatched junction bases: 9. This CDR3 comprises 14 residues. CDR3 sequence (DNA): TGTGCCAGCAGTGAATTAGCCGGGACAGAAAAGCAGTTCTTC. It encodes CASSELAGTEKQFF.

The J gene is TRBJ2-7, the V gene TRBV11-2; 9 nucleotides line up with TRBD1. Germline V gene sequence: CDR1 SGHAT, CDR2 FQNNGV. The CDR3 loop spans 17 amino acids. The ends lost 5 bases at V and 5 bases at J; junction bases unmatched: 16. The CDR3 protein is CASSTRQGGIVLDEQYF. The DNA of the CDR3 is TGTGCCAGCAGCACCCGACAGGGGGGAATCGTTTTGGACGAGCAGTACTTC. The whole variable domain, remainder taken from reference TRBV11-2 and TRBJ2-7, is EAGVAQSPRYKIIEKRQSVAFWCNPISGHATLYWYQQILGQGPKLLIQFQNNGVVDDSQLPKDRFSAERLKGVDSTLKIQPAKLEDSAVYLCASSTRQGGIVLDEQYFGPGTRLTVT.

This clone was seen a single time. The CDR3 is CASSQEPRAPDTQYF. The DNA of the CDR3 is TGCGCCAGCAGCCAAGAGCCGAGGGCCCCAGATACGCAGTATTTT. V is TRBV4-1 and J is TRBJ2-3; D might be TRBD2 (5 bases). The V end was cut by 0 bases, the J end by 4 bases, with 11 bases between. The V gene's germline CDR1 is MGHRA and CDR2 YSYEKL. The length of the CDR3 is 15 residues.

The chain recombines TRBV29-1 with TRBJ2-5; 8 bases map to TRBD1. In germline, CDR1 is SQVTM, CDR2 ANQGSEA. With 7 bases clipped from V and 4 bases from J, the junction kept 5 bases outside the gene matches. CDR3 length equals 12 residues. The CDR3: CSGTGTRETQYF. CDR3 DNA sequence: TGCAGCGGGACAGGGACGAGAGAGACCCAGTACTTC. The full variable domain, rest sourced from reference TRBV29-1 and TRBJ2-5, is SAVISQKPSRDICQRGTSLTIQCQVDSQVTMMFWYRQQPGQSLTLIATANQGSEATYESGFVIDKFPISRPNLTFSTLTVSNMSPEDSSIYLCSGTGTRETQYFGPGTRLLVL.

This clone was observed a few times. J is TRBJ1-1 and V is TRBV28; possible D gene TRBD1, 6 bases. This CDR3 is 14 amino acids long. Germline CDR1 MDHEN, CDR2 SYDVKM. V lost 2 bases to trimming and J lost 1 base, with 8 bases between them. Written as DNA, the CDR3 is TGTGCCAGCAGTTTAGGACAGTCGAACACTGAAGCTTTCTTT. It is translated as CASSLGQSNTEAFF.

V gene TRBV4-2 combines with J gene TRBJ2-7; TRBD1 aligns across 7 bases. Losses at the gene ends were 4 bases for V and 3 bases for J; bases not matched to a gene: 6. Germline V lookup: CDR1 LGHNA, CDR2 YNFKEQ. The CDR3 covers 14 residues. The CDR3 region has the DNA TGTGCCAGCAGCCCGACAGGGTCACTCTACGAGCAGTACTTC. Protein sequence: CASSPTGSLYEQYF.

The gene calls are TRBV2 and TRBJ2-5; the D gene is possibly TRBD1 (6 bases). Germline CDR1 SNHLY, CDR2 FYNNEI. This CDR3 has 16 amino acids. V gave up 5 bases and J gave up 5 bases, with 21 bases separating them. The CDR3 DNA reads TGTGCCAGCAGTAACACTAGGGGGTTAGGGATGGAGACCCAGTACTTC. Its protein is CASSNTRGLGMETQYF.

About this clone itself: An end of the junction does not agree with germline; a read error may underlie this. V usage is TRBV7-9 and J usage is TRBJ1-5; TRBD1 matches at 7 bases. CDR3 length: 11 amino acids. Per the germline V gene, CDR1 is SEHNR and CDR2 is FQNEAQ (reference sequence). CDR3 coding DNA: TGTGCCAGCAGGTCAGGGGGAACTCTATTTTTT. This sequence encodes CASRSGGTLFF.

The chain has TRBV2 and TRBJ2-5, with TRBD2 matching 11 bases. CDR3 size: 15 residues. The junction had 4 bases not matched to a gene; V was cut back by 3 bases and J by 4 bases. Germline loops: CDR1 SNHLY, CDR2 FYNNEI. CDR3 sequence: CASSEGLAAGETQYF. CDR3 DNA sequence: TGTGCCAGCAGTGAGGGACTAGCGGCGGGAGAGACCCAGTACTTC.

The chain recombines TRBV27 with TRBJ1-1; TRBD1 is a possible D gene (5 bases). Trimming cost V 8 bases and J 5 bases, with 18 bases left between them. In germline, CDR1 is MNHEY, CDR2 SMNVEV (reference sequence). This CDR3 spans 14 amino acids. CDR3 nucleotide sequence: TGTGCCAGCGCCGCCGGGGGGGGTGGGACTGAAGCTTTCTTT. Protein: CASAAGGGGTEAFF.

J is TRBJ2-1 and V is TRBV27; TRBD1 might be the D (6 bases). Trimming stripped 6 bases from V and 0 bases from J, with 18 bases between. The CDR3 is 17 residues long. The germline V gene encodes CDR1 MNHEY and CDR2 SMNVEV (reference sequence). The CDR3 sequence: CASRILGAGPSYNEQFF. CDR3 nucleotides: TGTGCCAGCAGGATCCTGGGGGCGGGCCCCTCCTACAATGAGCAGTTCTTC.

V is TRBV5-1 and J is TRBJ2-3; D not resolved. CDR1 and CDR2 from the germline V gene are SGHRS and YFSETQ. CDR3 size: 15 residues. V lost 3 bases, J lost 3 bases, and 14 bases lay in between. The CDR3 region has the DNA TGCGCCAGCAGCTCGGCCAGAATCGGTACAGATACGCAGTATTTT. Translated: CASSSARIGTDTQYF.

This chain joins TRBV10-3 and TRBJ2-5; 11 bases fit TRBD2. The V gene end was trimmed by 0 bases and the J gene end by 6 bases; junction bases not matched to a gene: 9. The CDR3 has 17 residues. Looked up from germline, CDR1 is ENHRY and CDR2 is SYGVKD. The CDR3 nucleotides are TGTGCCATCAGTGAGTCTGGAACTAGCGGGAGTGCGAAGACCCAGTACTTC. Protein product: CAISESGTSGSAKTQYF.

The rearrangement links TRBV6-6 to TRBJ2-7, with TRBD2 matching 8 bases. The germline CDR1 and CDR2 sequences are MNHNY and SVGAGI (reference sequence). Trimming at V came to 0 bases and at J to 6 bases, leaving 7 bases not matched to a gene. CDR3 length equals 15 residues. The CDR3 DNA follows: TGTGCCAGCAGTTACTCTGTAGCGGGAACCTCCGAGCAGTACTTC. It encodes CASSYSVAGTSEQYF.

In the case of this clone: The sample has other DNA sequences that encode this CDR3 too. The rearrangement joins TRBV9 to TRBJ2-1, with D perhaps matching TRBD2 (6 bases). V shed 0 bases and J shed 10 bases, with 11 bases lying between them. The length of the CDR3 is 13 residues. Per the germline V gene, CDR1 is SGDLS and CDR2 is YYNGEE. The CDR3 sequence: CASSVGSSGEQFF. For the CDR3, the DNA is TGTGCCAGCAGCGTAGGGTCGAGCGGGGAGCAGTTCTTC.

J is TRBJ1-5 and V is TRBV27; D is perhaps TRBD1 (5 bases). Germline loops: CDR1 MNHEY, CDR2 SMNVEV (reference sequence). This CDR3 comprises 15 residues. The germline V and J ends were trimmed by 0 bases and 7 bases, with 13 bases remaining between them. For the CDR3, the DNA is TGTGCCAGCAGTTTATCGGGGTGGGGGGGACAGCCCCAGCATTTT. The encoded protein is CASSLSGWGGQPQHF.

The V and J genes are TRBV11-2 and TRBJ2-7; D perhaps matches TRBD1 (5 bases). CDR1 SGHAT and CDR2 FQNNGV come from the germline V gene. Trimming left V 1 base short and J 4 bases short, with 11 bases between. The CDR3 is 14 amino acids. CDR3 DNA sequence: TGTGCCAGCAGCTTAGTTGACAGATATTACGAGCAGTACTTC. Amino acids: CASSLVDRYYEQYF.

J is TRBJ1-1 and V is TRBV27; D is ambiguous. The CDR3 contains 14 residues. Trimming cost V 3 bases and J 1 base, with 9 bases left between them. CDR1 MNHEY and CDR2 SMNVEV come from the germline V gene (reference sequence). CDR3 bases: TGTGCCAGCAGTTTTCGGGATCAGAACACTGAAGCTTTCTTT. Translation: CASSFRDQNTEAFF.

V gene TRBV27 combines with J gene TRBJ2-7; possible D gene TRBD1, 6 bases. The germline V gene encodes CDR1 MNHEY and CDR2 SMNVEV (reference sequence). The ends were cut back, 6 bases at V and 2 bases at J, with 14 bases in the middle. There are 14 residues in the CDR3. The CDR3 DNA sequence: TGTGCCAGCAGCCTGGACAGTGTACCCTACGAGCAGTACTTC. Translated, it gives CASSLDSVPYEQYF.

The chain carries TRBV9 and TRBJ2-1; tentative D call: TRBD2 (6 bases). V was shortened by 4 bases and J by 9 bases, with 11 bases between the two germline ends. The CDR3 has 12 residues. Per the germline V gene, CDR1 is SGDLS and CDR2 is YYNGEE. CDR3 sequence (DNA): TGTGCCAGCAGCCCACCTAGCGTTGAGCAGTTCTTC. Amino acids: CASSPPSVEQFF.

This clone turned up a few times. The chain employs TRBV7-9 and TRBJ1-1; TRBD1 is a possible D gene (5 bases). Germline V gene data show CDR1 as SEHNR and CDR2 as FQNEAQ (reference sequence). This CDR3 is 14 amino acids long. V shed 4 bases and J shed 1 base, with 10 bases lying between them. The CDR3 sequence is CASSSGTENTEAFF. The CDR3 DNA is TGTGCCAGCAGCTCTGGGACGGAGAACACTGAAGCTTTCTTT.

V usage is TRBV6-6 and J usage is TRBJ2-7; 8 nucleotides match TRBD2. Germline V gives CDR1 MNHNY, CDR2 SVGAGI (reference sequence). J lost 0 bases, V lost 6 bases, and 7 bases had no gene match. The CDR3 sequence is 15 residues long. In nucleotides, the CDR3 is TGTGCCAGCAGGCAGAAGCGGGAGAGCTCCTACGAGCAGTACTTC. Amino acids: CASRQKRESSYEQYF.

The chain carries TRBV7-8 and TRBJ2-2, with 8 bases lining up with TRBD2. The germline gives CDR1 SGHVS, CDR2 FQNEAQ. The CDR3 sequence is 18 residues long. The junction had 15 bases not matched to a gene; V was cut back by 5 bases and J by 4 bases. This CDR3 is CASSPRGGLAGTTGELFF. The CDR3 nucleotides read TGTGCCAGCAGCCCCCGCGGTGGGCTAGCGGGCACCACCGGGGAGCTGTTTTTT.